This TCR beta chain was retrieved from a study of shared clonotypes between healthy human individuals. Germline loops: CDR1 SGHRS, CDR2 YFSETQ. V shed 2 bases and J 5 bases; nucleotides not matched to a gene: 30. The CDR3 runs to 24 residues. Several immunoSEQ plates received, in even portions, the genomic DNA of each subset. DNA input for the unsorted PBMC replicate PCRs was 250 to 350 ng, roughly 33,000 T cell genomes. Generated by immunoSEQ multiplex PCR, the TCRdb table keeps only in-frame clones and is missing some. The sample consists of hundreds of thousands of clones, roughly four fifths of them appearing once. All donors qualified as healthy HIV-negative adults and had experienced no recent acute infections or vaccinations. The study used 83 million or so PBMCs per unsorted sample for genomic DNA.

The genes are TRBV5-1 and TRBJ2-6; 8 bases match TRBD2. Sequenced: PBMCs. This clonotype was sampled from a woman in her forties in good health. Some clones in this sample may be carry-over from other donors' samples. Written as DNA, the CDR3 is TGCGCCAGCAGCTTAACTTCCCCCATGAGAGTTCTAGCGGGTTCCCTTGTTCGGGCCAACGTCCTGACTTTC. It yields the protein CASSLTSPMRVLAGSLVRANVLTF.